Shown below are 3 T cell receptor beta chains from a single sample sequenced in a study of blood T cell repertoires in COVID-19. Libraries were prepared by immunoSEQ multiplex PCR; TCRdb keeps only in-frame clonotypes and omits some of them. This table holds 250,000 to 300,000 clones, approximately 82% found once. Material: peripheral blood. The receptors were gathered from a man aged 55 to 69 who had recovered from COVID-19.

This clone was detected only once. V gene TRBV18 combines with J gene TRBJ2-2; 7 bases are a match to TRBD2. This CDR3 is 16 amino acids long. V gave up 2 bases and J gave up 4 bases; unmatched junction bases: 7. Germline lookup yields CDR1 KGHSH and CDR2 LQKENI. This CDR3 reads CASSPFRDYSTGELFF. The CDR3 DNA is TGTGCCAGCTCACCATTCCGGGACTACTCCACCGGGGAGCTGTTTTTT.

This clone showed up just a few times. The chain is built from TRBV24-1 and TRBJ2-7, with TRBD2 matching 9 bases. The CDR3 consists of 15 residues. Trimming took 5 bases from V and 5 from J; bases not matched to a gene: 9. Germline loops: CDR1 KGHDR, CDR2 SFDVKD. CDR3 sequence: CATSGGAGGVHEQYF. The CDR3 DNA sequence: TGTGCCACCAGTGGTGGAGCGGGGGGTGTTCACGAGCAGTACTTC.

The CDR3 spells CASSFGLAGGGSVNTQYF. The CDR3 bases are TGTGCCAGCAGCTTCGGACTAGCGGGAGGAGGTTCGGTGAATACGCAGTATTTT. This chain connects TRBV5-4 to TRBJ2-3, with 14 bases fitting TRBD2. CDR1 and CDR2 from the germline V gene are SGHNT and YYREEE (reference sequence). J lost 7 bases, V lost 2 bases, and 12 bases had no gene match. The CDR3 length is 18 residues.